This TCR beta chain was documented in a study of blood T cell repertoires in COVID-19. For the study at large: The study drew acute and convalescent COVID-19 samples from the United States, Italy and Spain.

The CDR3 sequence is 16 residues long. The germline V gene encodes CDR1 MNHNS and CDR2 SASEGT. The V end lost 0 bases, the J end lost 8 bases, and 18 bases lay between the germline ends. In the authors' workflow: Amplification from reference gene primers served as the basis for estimated nucleated cell counts. Generated by immunoSEQ multiplex PCR, the TCRdb table keeps only in-frame clones and is missing some. That table is the source of V, J and clone size, and D and trimming were worked out from the DNA. In the table there are 70,000 or so clones, about 85% of which are singletons. Source material: peripheral blood. The genes are TRBV6-1 and TRBJ2-3, with a weak D call TRBD1 (5 bases). The sequence was collected from a man in his fifties with COVID-19, enrolled during active disease. The DNA for the CDR3 is TGTGCCAGCAGTGAAGCGGTAGGGGCAGGGCAAGGTACGCAGTATTTT. Protein product: CASSEAVGAGQGTQYF.